The 20 T cell receptor beta chains presented below share a single source sample, sequenced in a study of OX40 agonist ivuxolimab in advanced cancers. Sequencing was performed with immunoSEQ multiplex PCR; in TCRdb, only in-frame clones are kept and a portion is missing. The sample holds about 61,000 clones, about 88% seen once. Sequencing used CD4+ or CD8+ T cells sorted from blood, obtained in a trial of the OX40 agonist ivuxolimab. These receptors originate from an adult with an advanced solid tumor such as melanoma, head and neck, liver or kidney cancer.

V and J are TRBV27 and TRBJ2-1; 9 nucleotides align to TRBD2. CDR3 length: 13 residues. Germline values: CDR1 MNHEY, CDR2 SMNVEV (reference sequence). V lost 2 bases to trimming and J lost 8 bases; unmatched junction nucleotides: 1. The CDR3 sequence is CASSLLAGYEQFF. The CDR3 DNA is TGTGCCAGCAGTTTACTAGCGGGATATGAGCAGTTCTTC.

The chain is built from TRBV4-1 and TRBJ2-5; 9 nucleotides align to TRBD1. The length of the CDR3 is 16 residues. After removal of 3 bases from V and 4 bases from J, the junction contained 9 bases not matched to a gene. CDR1 MGHRA and CDR2 YSYEKL come from the germline V gene. CDR3 sequence: CASSHLTGGLRETQYF. The CDR3 coding sequence is TGCGCCAGCAGCCATTTAACAGGGGGCCTAAGAGAGACCCAGTACTTC.

V and J are TRBV19 and TRBJ2-7, with 14 nucleotides matching TRBD2. V lost 1 base to trimming and J lost 2 bases; unmatched junction nucleotides: 4. This CDR3 contains 17 residues. CDR1 and CDR2 from the germline V gene are LNHDA and SQIVND (reference sequence). The CDR3 region is CASSIGPGLAGAYEQYF. In DNA form, the CDR3 reads TGTGCCAGTAGTATAGGACCGGGACTAGCGGGAGCCTACGAGCAGTACTTC.

The chain combines TRBV7-2 with TRBJ2-3; 10 bases line up with TRBD2. CDR3 size: 16 residues. Unmatched junction bases numbered 8, after V lost 4 bases and J lost 4 bases. The germline V gene encodes CDR1 SGHTA and CDR2 FQGNSA. CDR3 in DNA: TGTGCCAGCAGCTCCGCGTTAGCGGGAGGCCCAGATACGCAGTATTTT. This gives the protein CASSSALAGGPDTQYF.

This clone was found once. The V and J genes are TRBV6-5 and TRBJ1-2; D perhaps matches TRBD1 (6 bases). Germline V gene sequence: CDR1 MNHEY, CDR2 SVGAGI. Trimming left V 4 bases short and J 6 bases short, with 12 bases between. This CDR3 region has 13 residues. The CDR3 nucleotides read TGTGCCAGCAGTTTCACAGGGTCCCATGGCTACACCTTC. Translated, it gives CASSFTGSHGYTF.

This clone was seen once. The chain joins TRBV6-6 to TRBJ2-1; TRBD2 matches at 12 bases. Germline lookup yields CDR1 MNHNY and CDR2 SVGAGI (reference sequence). V lost 5 bases and J lost 3; bases outside the gene matches: 5. CDR3 length: 16 amino acids. The CDR3 is CASSLAGGPYYNEQFF. The CDR3 coding sequence is TGTGCCAGCAGTCTAGCGGGGGGGCCCTACTACAATGAGCAGTTCTTC.

The chain joins TRBV10-1 to TRBJ2-5; tentatively, D is TRBD1 (5 bases). The CDR3 extends over 15 amino acids. Germline V gene data show CDR1 as WNHNN and CDR2 as SYGVQD (reference sequence). V lost 4 bases and J 2 bases, leaving 14 bases between the germline ends. The DNA for the CDR3 is TGCGCCAGCAGTGCCTACTTGGGGCCTCAAGAGACCCAGTACTTC. The encoded protein is CASSAYLGPQETQYF.

The V call is TRBV5-4, the J call TRBJ2-1; 9 positions agree with TRBD2. V gave up 1 base and J gave up 6 bases; unmatched junction bases: 5. Germline CDR1 is SGHNT and CDR2 is YYREEE (reference sequence). The CDR3 contains 15 residues. In DNA, the CDR3 is TGTGCCAGCAGCTTGTCGGCGGGAGGGCCCAATGAGCAGTTCTTC. Residues: CASSLSAGGPNEQFF.

This sequence joins TRBV5-4 and TRBJ1-1; no firm D call. The V gene's germline CDR1 is SGHNT and CDR2 YYREEE (reference sequence). Trimming stripped 4 bases from V and 3 bases from J, with 13 bases between. This CDR3 is built from 14 residues. CDR3 in amino acids: CASSGRFGDTEAFF. For the CDR3, the DNA is TGTGCCAGCAGCGGGCGATTCGGGGACACTGAAGCTTTCTTT.

The chain is built from TRBV19 and TRBJ2-7; the D gene is possibly TRBD1 (7 bases). In germline, CDR1 is LNHDA, CDR2 SQIVND (reference sequence). The CDR3 sequence is 16 residues long. The V gene lost 6 bases and the J gene lost 6 bases, with 24 bases spanning the gap. The CDR3, as DNA: TGTGCCAGTAGCCCCATCGCGGGAAGGGGGCGACCCGAGCAGTACTTC. As protein: CASSPIAGRGRPEQYF.

The chain combines TRBV7-8 with TRBJ1-3; perhaps TRBD1 as D (5 bases). The CDR3 is 14 residues long. Germline CDR1 reads SGHVS; CDR2 reads FQNEAQ. V lost 5 bases and J 3 bases, leaving 11 bases between the germline ends. The chain's CDR3 is CASSQDSVGNTIYF. In nucleotides, the CDR3 is TGTGCCAGCAGCCAAGACAGCGTTGGAAACACCATATATTTT.

V gene TRBV5-4 combines with J gene TRBJ1-1; maybe TRBD1 (5 bases). The V gene lost 6 bases and the J gene lost 5 bases, with 14 bases spanning the gap. This CDR3 region has 13 residues. Germline V lookup: CDR1 SGHNT, CDR2 YYREEE (reference sequence). For the CDR3, the DNA is TGTGCCAGCACTAATGGGGGGGGAACTGAAGCTTTCTTT. Translating gives CASTNGGGTEAFF.

This clone appeared once. This chain links TRBV30 with TRBJ2-6; D unclear. The CDR3 length is 14 residues. Looked up from germline, CDR1 is GTSNPN and CDR2 is SVGIG (reference sequence). Trimming removed 1 base from V and 1 base from J, with 5 bases in between. Here the CDR3 DNA reads TGTGCCTGGAGTGGTCCATCTGGGGCCAACGTCCTGACTTTC. Its translation: CAWSGPSGANVLTF.

This chain links TRBV5-1 with TRBJ1-6, with D perhaps matching TRBD1 (5 bases). Germline CDR1 SGHRS, CDR2 YFSETQ. V was cut by 1 base and J by 8 bases, with 16 bases left in between. The CDR3 extends over 16 amino acids. CDR3 DNA sequence: TGCGCCAGCAGCTTGTCGGGGGTAGTCTCCGATTCACCCCTCCACTTT. It encodes CASSLSGVVSDSPLHF.

The genes are TRBV15 and TRBJ2-5; TRBD2 agrees at 13 bases. The CDR3 runs 17 residues. Germline V gives CDR1 LNHNV, CDR2 YYDKDF (reference sequence). The ends lost 5 bases at V and 5 bases at J; junction bases unmatched: 11. The CDR3: CATSPRTSGRLSETQYF. The CDR3 DNA sequence: TGTGCCACCAGCCCCCGGACTAGCGGGAGATTATCGGAGACCCAGTACTTC.

V is TRBV11-2 and J is TRBJ2-7; D not certain. This CDR3 is built from 13 residues. Per the germline V gene, CDR1 is SGHAT and CDR2 is FQNNGV. Deletions cut 4 bases from V and 0 bases from J, with 7 bases between. The CDR3 DNA reads as TGTGCCAGCAGCTCTCCGAGCTCCTACGAGCAGTACTTC. This codes for CASSSPSSYEQYF.

The chain is built from TRBV6-1 and TRBJ2-1, with TRBD2 matching over 11 bases. V was clipped by 2 bases and J by 7 bases; unmatched bases: 4. CDR3 size: 15 residues. CDR1 MNHNS and CDR2 SASEGT come from the germline V gene. CDR3 in amino acids: CASSEYWTSGNEQFF. The CDR3 nucleotides are TGTGCCAGCAGTGAATATTGGACTAGCGGGAATGAGCAGTTCTTC.

The J gene is TRBJ2-7, the V gene TRBV28, with D unresolved. CDR1 and CDR2 from the germline V gene are MDHEN and SYDVKM. The CDR3 contains 13 residues. Trimming shortened V by 10 bases and J by 3 bases, and 16 bases separated the two germline ends. The CDR3 DNA follows: TGTGCCATCGAGAGGACGGGCAACTACGAGCAGTACTTC. It encodes CAIERTGNYEQYF.

The CDR3 reads CASSLGGSGTSYEQYF. The CDR3 DNA reads TGTGCCAGCAGCTTGGGCGGTAGCGGGACCTCCTACGAGCAGTACTTC. The rearrangement links TRBV5-8 to TRBJ2-7; 8 bases are a match to TRBD2. This CDR3 is 16 amino acids long. The J segment lost 0 bases and the V segment lost 0 bases, leaving 5 bases of the junction unmatched. Germline V CDR1 and CDR2: SGHTS, YDEGEE.

V gene TRBV18 combines with J gene TRBJ1-4; no firm D call. CDR1 and CDR2 (germline): KGHSH, LQKENI. CDR3 size: 15 residues. V was pared by 2 bases and J by 5 bases, with 12 bases between. CDR3 coding DNA: TGTGCCAGCTCACCAAGTCCCACGGAAAATGAAAAACTGTTTTTT. This codes for CASSPSPTENEKLFF.